Given below is one T cell receptor (beta chain) in context. The junction departs from the called germline gene at one end, perhaps through a read error. RNA transcripts yielded amplified TCR beta CDR3 regions. RT-PCR with HTBI primers came first, then second-round multiplex PCR. TCRdb ran MiXCR on the multiplex PCR reads and lists one entry per CDR3 protein. This table has 40,000 to 50,000 distinct CDR3 sequences, over 45% appearing once. Those donors who had ophthalmopathy presented with moderate-to-severe activity, a CAS of ≥3, a NOSPECS of ≥4 and a duration under 3 months. The evidence that diagnosis relied on was clinical symptoms, serum thyroxine, TRAb, thyroid ultrasound and orbital computed tomography. This specimen belongs to a study of Graves' ophthalmopathy and Graves' hyperthyroidism. The sequence came from an adult man with Graves' ophthalmopathy. Sequencing input: peripheral blood.

In nucleotides, the CDR3 is TGTGCCAGCGGCTTAGGACTCTCCAATGAGCAGTTCTTC. Its translation: CASGLGLSNEQFF. J is TRBJ2-1 and V is TRBV7-2, with D possibly being TRBD2 (5 bases). The CDR3 loop spans 13 amino acids. Germline assignment: CDR1 SGHTA and CDR2 FQGNSA.